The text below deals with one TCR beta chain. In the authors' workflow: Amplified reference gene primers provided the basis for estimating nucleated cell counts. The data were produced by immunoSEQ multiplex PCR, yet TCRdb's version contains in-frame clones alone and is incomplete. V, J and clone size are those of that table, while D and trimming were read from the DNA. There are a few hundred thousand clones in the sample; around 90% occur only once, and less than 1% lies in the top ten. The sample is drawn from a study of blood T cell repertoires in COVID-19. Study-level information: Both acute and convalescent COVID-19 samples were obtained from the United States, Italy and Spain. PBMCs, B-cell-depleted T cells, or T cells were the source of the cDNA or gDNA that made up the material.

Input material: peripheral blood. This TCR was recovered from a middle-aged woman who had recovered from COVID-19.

CDR3 amino acids: CASSQQGLGFPDTQYF. The CDR3 DNA is TGTGCCAGCAGCCAACAGGGGTTGGGGTTTCCAGATACGCAGTATTTT. The chain employs TRBV4-2 and TRBJ2-3, with TRBD1 as a possible D gene (6 bases). The germline V and J ends were trimmed by 2 bases and 4 bases, with 16 bases remaining between them. The germline V gene has CDR1 LGHNA and CDR2 YNFKEQ. The CDR3 extends over 16 amino acids.